These T cell receptor beta chains were read from a single sample in a study of blood T cell repertoires in COVID-19. Sequencing used immunoSEQ multiplex PCR; TCRdb keeps in-frame clones, though not all of them. Here the sample spans 350,000 to 400,000 clones, roughly 91% being singletons. What was sequenced was PBMCs or T cells enriched from blood (not recorded which). The receptors were sampled from a woman aged 25 to 45 who had recovered from COVID-19. CDR3s include the opening cysteine and the closing phenylalanine or tryptophan. The D gene is left open where the match is weak. Part of the rows lack a size; the others show once, few, many or a class for expanded clones.

d_gene	abundance	j_gene	v_gene	CDR3aa	CDR3nt
-	-	TRBJ1-2	TRBV19	CASSILSGGGLNYGYTF	TGTGCCAGTAGTATCCTTTCGGGGGGCGGCCTTAACTATGGCTACACCTTC
-	-	TRBJ1-5	TRBV30	CAWSVQERGQPQHF	TGTGCCTGGAGTGTACAGGAAAGGGGGCAGCCCCAGCATTTT
-	many	TRBJ2-1	TRBV5-8	CASSFSRGTFSHNEQFF	TGTGCCAGCAGCTTCTCGCGGGGCACTTTCTCCCACAATGAGCAGTTCTTC
TRBD1	-	TRBJ1-1	TRBV18	CASSPNHRGWNTEAFF	TGTGCCAGCTCACCGAACCACAGGGGTTGGAACACTGAAGCTTTCTTT
-	-	TRBJ1-2	TRBV3-1/TRBV3-2	CASSSPRGYTF	TGTGCCAGCAGCTCCCCCCGGGGCTACACCTTC
TRBD1	-	TRBJ1-2	TRBV19	CASSMLGGRGYTF	TGTGCCAGTAGTATGTTAGGGGGCCGTGGCTACACCTTC
-	-	TRBJ2-5	TRBV7-8	CASSSGRWGETQYF	TGTGCCAGCAGCTCTGGGAGGTGGGGAGAGACCCAGTACTTC
-	-	TRBJ1-1	TRBV10-3	CAIQTGKNTEAFF	TGTGCCATCCAAACAGGGAAGAACACTGAAGCTTTCTTT
TRBD2	-	TRBJ2-6	TRBV12-5	CASGLGYHLAGASGANVLTF	TGTGCTAGTGGTTTGGGATACCATCTAGCGGGAGCTTCTGGGGCCAACGTCCTGACTTTC
-	-	TRBJ2-6	TRBV5-1	CASSLVQAGANVLTF	TGCGCCAGCAGCTTGGTACAAGCTGGGGCCAACGTCCTGACTTTC
-	-	TRBJ1-2	TRBV3-1/TRBV3-2	CASSQVWSGFYGYTF	TGTGCCAGCAGCCAAGTGTGGTCCGGGTTCTATGGCTACACCTTC
TRBD2	-	TRBJ2-2	TRBV2	CASKDRRLAANTGELFF	TGTGCCAGCAAAGATCGGAGACTAGCGGCGAACACCGGGGAGCTGTTTTTT
-	-	TRBJ2-5	TRBV6-5	CASTERGAEETQYF	TGTGCCAGCACCGAAAGAGGAGCGGAAGAGACCCAGTACTTC
-	-	TRBJ1-1	TRBV12-3/TRBV12-4	CASSSGVGSEAFF	TGTGCCAGCAGTTCCGGGGTAGGGTCTGAAGCTTTCTTT
-	-	TRBJ1-5	TRBV18	CASSSTPQGLGLNQPQHF	TGTGCCAGCTCATCAACTCCCCAGGGGCTAGGACTCAATCAGCCCCAGCATTTT
TRBD1	many	TRBJ2-1	TRBV29-1	CSVRDSNYNEQFF	TGCAGCGTAAGGGACAGCAACTACAATGAGCAGTTCTTC
TRBD1	-	TRBJ1-1	TRBV6-5	CASPDRPNTEAFF	TGTGCCAGCCCGGACAGGCCGAACACTGAAGCTTTCTTT
-	few	TRBJ2-5	TRBV7-3	CASSPGVSFSDKQTQYF	TGTGCCAGCAGCCCCGGGGTATCATTTAGCGATAAGCAGACCCAGTACTTC
-	-	TRBJ2-1	TRBV28	CASSLTGYYRGEQFF	TGTGCCAGCAGTTTAACGGGATACTATCGGGGTGAGCAGTTCTTC
-	-	TRBJ1-1	TRBV5-1	CASKLSQSNTEAFF	TGCGCCAGCAAGCTGTCACAGTCGAACACTGAAGCTTTCTTT
TRBD1	-	TRBJ2-1	TRBV5-1	CASSRGQLTYNEQFF	TGCGCCAGCAGCAGGGGACAGCTCACCTACAATGAGCAGTTCTTC
-	-	TRBJ1-2	TRBV7-9	CASSSRGYGYTF	TGTGCCAGCAGCTCGAGAGGCTATGGCTACACCTTC
-	-	TRBJ2-5	TRBV7-2	CASSLVGETQYF	TGTGCCAGCAGCTTAGTCGGGGAGACCCAGTACTTC
-	-	TRBJ1-1	TRBV12-3/TRBV12-4	CASRQGMNTEAFF	TGTGCCAGCAGACAGGGCATGAACACTGAAGCTTTCTTT
TRBD1	-	TRBJ2-7	TRBV7-9	CASSPTGYEQYF	TGTGCCAGCAGCCCGACAGGGTACGAGCAGTACTTC
-	-	TRBJ1-5	TRBV6-5	CASRQRSGFEPQHF	TGTGCCAGCAGACAACGAAGCGGGTTCGAGCCCCAGCATTTT